This TCR beta chain was documented in a study of cytomegalovirus exposure and HLA in healthy donors. The CDR3 length is 17 residues. Per germline, CDR1 SGHRS and CDR2 YFSETQ. Trimming cost V 4 bases and J 2 bases, with 21 bases left between them. PCR primers comprised 60 Vbeta and 13 Jbeta primers. Clones were sequenced by immunoSEQ multiplex PCR, and TCRdb holds only the in-frame ones, with some missing. The repertoire shows about 96,000 clones; the top ten hold around 3.4%. The chain is built from TRBV5-1 and TRBJ1-1; D is perhaps TRBD1 (6 bases). The specimen sequenced was PBMCs. The source is a woman aged 30 to 39 in good health and CMV-seronegative. The CDR3 loop is CASSPRPFQGFNTEAFF. CDR3 coding DNA: TGCGCCAGCAGCCCCCGTCCGTTTCAGGGGTTCAACACTGAAGCTTTCTTT.